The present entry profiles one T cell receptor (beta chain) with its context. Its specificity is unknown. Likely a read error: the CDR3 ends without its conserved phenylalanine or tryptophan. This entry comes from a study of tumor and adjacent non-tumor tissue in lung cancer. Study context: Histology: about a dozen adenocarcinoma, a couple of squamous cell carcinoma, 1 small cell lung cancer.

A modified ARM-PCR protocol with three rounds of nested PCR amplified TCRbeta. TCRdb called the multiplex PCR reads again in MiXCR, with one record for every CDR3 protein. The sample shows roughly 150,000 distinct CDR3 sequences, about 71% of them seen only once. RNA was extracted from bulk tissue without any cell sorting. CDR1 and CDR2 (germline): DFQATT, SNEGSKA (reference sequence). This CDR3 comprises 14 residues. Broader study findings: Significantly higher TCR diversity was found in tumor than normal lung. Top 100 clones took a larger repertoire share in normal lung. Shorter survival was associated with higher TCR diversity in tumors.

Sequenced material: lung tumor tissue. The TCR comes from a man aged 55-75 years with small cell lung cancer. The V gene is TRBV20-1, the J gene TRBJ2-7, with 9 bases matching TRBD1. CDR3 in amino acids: CSASGGQGIDDQYI. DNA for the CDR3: TGCAGTGCTAGCGGGGGACAGGGAATAGACGATCAGTACATC.